This T cell receptor (beta chain) comes out of a study of PD-1 blockade in mismatch repair-deficient tumors listed by TCRdb under 2017. With respect to the entire study: Between late 2013 and 2016, some 92 consecutive patients with 11 to 13 mismatch repair-deficient cancer types, all previously treated and progressing, were enrolled in the trial. Tumor-associated T cell clones were tracked in the peripheral blood of patients responding to PD-1 blockade by deep sequencing of TCR CDR3 regions.

The CDR3 runs 15 residues from the cysteine to the phenylalanine. CDR3 DNA only is kept here, 45 bases in frame from base 1. From V the trimming removes 3 bases and from J it removes 4 bases, while the gene matches leave 6 bases of the junction unaccounted for. CDR1 and CDR2 were assigned from the germline V gene (reference sequence) as LNHDA and SQIVND. On this clone: The antigen it binds to is not known. Per-nucleotide qualities are absent, and no much larger clonotype sits a single base away.

Mismatch repair deficiency was established in every enrolled patient by polymerase chain reaction or immunohistochemistry. TCR sequencing was carried out for three patients who responded to pembrolizumab therapy. In the phase II trial, pembrolizumab PD-1 blockade was tested prospectively in advanced mismatch repair-deficient cancers, no matter which tissue of origin the cancers came from. Peripheral blood T cell samples were gathered serially, both before PD-1 blockade started and at multiple time points afterward. Blood sampling time points were reported as weeks after the first dose of pembrolizumab. Beyond this particular receptor, the publication reports: After pembrolizumab, tumor-resident clones, which were often undetectable in blood before treatment, expanded rapidly and then contracted, generally ahead of radiologic responses.

Library preparation employed the immunoSEQ multiplex PCR assay. TCRdb stores this immuneACCESS table with in-frame sequences only. Part of the clones is absent; in the studies checked, under half of the shortfall reflects unresolved V genes, and no reason is known for the rest. Within this sample are under 95,000 clones, with approximately 78% of them counted one time only. The ten largest clonotypes hold 5% to 6.5% of the sample. The sequence derives from an adult with mismatch repair-deficient cancer. This sample comprised peripheral blood, obtained 44 weeks after starting pembrolizumab. In this chain, TRBV19 is recombined with TRBJ2-1; TRBD2 aligns with 7 central bases. The DNA reads as follows: TGTGCCAGTAGTATTGTGGGAGGGAAGTACAATGAGCAGTTCTTC. It translates to CASSIVGGKYNEQFF.